Sequencing of this T cell receptor (beta chain) was carried out in a study of Graves' ophthalmopathy and Graves' hyperthyroidism. Study-wide results and limits: Discriminating ophthalmopathy from stable hyperthyroidism, a 13-signature model attained a sensitivity of 87.88% and a specificity of about 81%.

This clonotype was seen a handful of times. Its target is unknown. Scientists amplified the TCR beta CDR3 regions from RNA transcripts. Investigators did first-round RT-PCR with HTBI primers, then second-round multiplex PCR. Using its own MiXCR run on the multiplex PCR reads, TCRdb lists one record per CDR3 protein. The sample consists of roughly 610,000 distinct CDR3 sequences, over 20% of them appearing once. Cases classed as stable hyperthyroidism had no ophthalmopathy within 18 months of follow-up. Germline V gene data show CDR1 as SGHTA and CDR2 as FQGTGA. The CDR3 spans 15 residues. V was pared by 5 bases and J by 1 base, with 14 bases between.

Sequencing input: peripheral blood. The chain employs TRBV7-3 and TRBJ2-5, with D perhaps matching TRBD1 or TRBD2 (5 bases each). The TCR originated in a young woman with stable Graves' hyperthyroidism. Some clones in this sample may be carry-over from other donors' samples. The CDR3 sequence: CASSVRAGLQETQYF. CDR3 sequence (DNA): TGTGCCAGCAGCGTCAGGGCGGGTCTCCAAGAGACCCAGTACTTC. The full variable domain, completed using reference TRBV7-3 and TRBJ2-5, is GAGVSQTPSNKVTEKGKYVELRCDPISGHTALYWYRQSLGQGPEFLIYFQGTGAADDSGLPNDRFFAVRPEGSVSTLKIQRTERGDSAVYLCASSVRAGLQETQYFGPGTRLLVL.